What follows describes a single T cell receptor beta chain. Its cognate antigen is unknown. It may be a read error: a sequence one base away is much more abundant. Time point reported: newly diagnosed GD, antithyroid drugs for less than 3 months. Following extraction of RNA from PBMCs, that RNA was used to make the TCR library. Each patient gave 8.5 to 10 milliliters of EDTA-anticoagulated peripheral blood. Arm-PCR of CDR3 regions and iRepertoire HTBI primers were the basis on which TCR beta libraries were built. TCRdb reprocessed the multiplex PCR reads via MiXCR and lists one record per CDR3 protein. Of 560,000 or so distinct CDR3 sequences detected, roughly 15% appear once; the ten largest clones hold more than 10%. The entry originates in a study of regulatory T cells in long-lasting Graves disease. Study-wide points: TCR diversity was lower in persistent than newly diagnosed Graves' disease.

Another study also made use of these data, one on T cells in Graves' hyperthyroidism and ophthalmopathy.

The receptor was derived from a man between 18 and 29 years old with Graves disease. The input for sequencing was peripheral blood mononuclear cells (PBMCs), taken at new diagnosis, from a patient treated with antithyroid drugs.

In nucleotides, the CDR3 is TGCAGTGCTAGAGATCTGACAGGGGCGGACACTGAAGCTTTCTTT. It translates to CSARDLTGADTEAFF. The V and J genes are TRBV20-1 and TRBJ1-1, with 8 bases matching TRBD1. The CDR3 loop spans 15 amino acids. Trimming took 0 bases from V and 3 from J; bases not matched to a gene: 6. CDR1 is DFQATT, CDR2 SNEGSKA, per germline (reference sequence).